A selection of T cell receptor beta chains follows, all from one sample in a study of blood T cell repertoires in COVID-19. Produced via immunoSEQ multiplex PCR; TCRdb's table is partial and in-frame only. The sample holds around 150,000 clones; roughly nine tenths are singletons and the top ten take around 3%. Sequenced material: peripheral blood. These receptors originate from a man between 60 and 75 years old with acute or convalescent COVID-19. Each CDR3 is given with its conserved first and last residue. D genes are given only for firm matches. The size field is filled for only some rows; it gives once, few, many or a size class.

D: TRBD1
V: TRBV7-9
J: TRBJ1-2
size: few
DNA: TGTGCCAGCAGCTTAGCGGAGGGGGCGAACTATGGCTACACCTTC
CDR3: CASSLAEGANYGYTF

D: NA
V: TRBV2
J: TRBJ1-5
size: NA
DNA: TGTGCCAGCAGTGAAATACGTCCGGGGGGTCAGCCCCAGCATTTT
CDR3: CASSEIRPGGQPQHF

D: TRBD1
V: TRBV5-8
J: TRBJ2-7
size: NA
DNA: TGTGCCAGCACCTTCACCGGGACAGGGGGCTCCTACGAGCAGTACTTC
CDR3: CASTFTGTGGSYEQYF

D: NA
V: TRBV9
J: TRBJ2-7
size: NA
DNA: TGTGCCAGCAGCGCCTCGGGGATCCGGGACATCGGGGAGCAGTACTTC
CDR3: CASSASGIRDIGEQYF

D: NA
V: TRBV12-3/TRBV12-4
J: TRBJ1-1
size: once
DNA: TGTGCCAGCACCACCGGGGTATACACTGAAGCTTTCTTT
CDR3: CASTTGVYTEAFF

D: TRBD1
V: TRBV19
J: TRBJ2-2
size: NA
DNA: TGTGCCAGTAGTGGCAGGGGGCCCGGGGAGCTGTTTTTT
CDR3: CASSGRGPGELFF

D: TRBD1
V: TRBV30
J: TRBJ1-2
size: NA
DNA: TGTGCCTGGAGTGTACTCCGGACAGGGGCCTACACCTTC
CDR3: CAWSVLRTGAYTF

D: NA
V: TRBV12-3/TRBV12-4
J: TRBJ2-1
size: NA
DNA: TGTGCCAGCACCTACACTAGCACCAATGAGCAGTTCTTC
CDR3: CASTYTSTNEQFF

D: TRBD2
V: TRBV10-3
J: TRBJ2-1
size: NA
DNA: TGTGCCATCAGTGAGTCGACTCGAGCGGGGGGCTACAATGAGCAGTTCTTC
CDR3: CAISESTRAGGYNEQFF

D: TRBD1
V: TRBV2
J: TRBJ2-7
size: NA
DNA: TGTGCCAGCAGTGTCCGAAAGGGGGCTGTTGAGCAGTACTTC
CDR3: CASSVRKGAVEQYF